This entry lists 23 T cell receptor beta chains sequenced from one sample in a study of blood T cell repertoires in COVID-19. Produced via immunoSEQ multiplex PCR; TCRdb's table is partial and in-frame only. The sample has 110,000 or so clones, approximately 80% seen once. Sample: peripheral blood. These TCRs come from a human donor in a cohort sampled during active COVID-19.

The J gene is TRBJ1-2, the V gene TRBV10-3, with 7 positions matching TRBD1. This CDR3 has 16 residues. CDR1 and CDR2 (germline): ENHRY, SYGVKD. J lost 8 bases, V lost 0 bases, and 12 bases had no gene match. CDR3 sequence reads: CAISESYTGVGKGYTF. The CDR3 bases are TGTGCCATCAGTGAGTCGTATACAGGGGTTGGTAAGGGCTACACCTTC.

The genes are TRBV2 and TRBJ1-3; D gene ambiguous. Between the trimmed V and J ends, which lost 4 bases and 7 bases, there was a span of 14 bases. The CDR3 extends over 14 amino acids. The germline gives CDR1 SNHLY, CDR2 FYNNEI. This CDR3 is CASSAGFSGNTIYF. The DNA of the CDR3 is TGTGCCAGCAGTGCCGGGTTTTCCGGGAACACCATATATTTT.

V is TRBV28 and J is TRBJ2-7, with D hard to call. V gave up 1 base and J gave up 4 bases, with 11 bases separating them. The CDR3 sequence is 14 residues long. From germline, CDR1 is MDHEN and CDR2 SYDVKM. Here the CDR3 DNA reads TGTGCCAGCAGTTTATTCGCAGGTGGATACGAGCAGTACTTC. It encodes CASSLFAGGYEQYF.

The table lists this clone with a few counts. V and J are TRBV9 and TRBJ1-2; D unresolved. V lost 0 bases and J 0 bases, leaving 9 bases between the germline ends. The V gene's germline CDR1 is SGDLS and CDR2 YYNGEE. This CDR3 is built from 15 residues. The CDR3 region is CASSVDPTANYGYTF. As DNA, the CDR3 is TGTGCCAGCAGCGTAGATCCCACGGCTAACTATGGCTACACCTTC.

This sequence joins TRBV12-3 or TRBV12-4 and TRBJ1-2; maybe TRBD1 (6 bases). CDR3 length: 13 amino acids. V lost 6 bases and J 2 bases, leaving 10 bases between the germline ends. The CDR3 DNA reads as TGTGCCAGCAGCCCGACAGGCAACTATGGCTACACCTTC. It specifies CASSPTGNYGYTF.

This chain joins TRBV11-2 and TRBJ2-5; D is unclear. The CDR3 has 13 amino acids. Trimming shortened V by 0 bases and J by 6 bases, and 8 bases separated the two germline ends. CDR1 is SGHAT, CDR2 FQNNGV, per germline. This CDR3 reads CASSLDELQTQYF. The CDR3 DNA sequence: TGTGCCAGCAGCTTAGACGAGTTACAGACCCAGTACTTC.

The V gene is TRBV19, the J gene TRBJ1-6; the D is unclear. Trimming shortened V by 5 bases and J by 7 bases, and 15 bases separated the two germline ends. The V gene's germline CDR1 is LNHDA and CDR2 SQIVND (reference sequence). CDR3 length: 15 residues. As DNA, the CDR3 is TGTGCCAGTAGTTCCCGTGAGGGCAGGAATTCACCCCTCCACTTT. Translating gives CASSSREGRNSPLHF.

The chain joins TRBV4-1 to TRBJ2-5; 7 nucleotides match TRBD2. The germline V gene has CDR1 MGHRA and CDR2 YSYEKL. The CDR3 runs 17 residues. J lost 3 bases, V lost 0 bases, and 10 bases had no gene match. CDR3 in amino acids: CASSQEPLAGPEETQYF. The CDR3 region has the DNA TGCGCCAGCAGCCAAGAACCCTTAGCGGGCCCAGAAGAGACCCAGTACTTC.

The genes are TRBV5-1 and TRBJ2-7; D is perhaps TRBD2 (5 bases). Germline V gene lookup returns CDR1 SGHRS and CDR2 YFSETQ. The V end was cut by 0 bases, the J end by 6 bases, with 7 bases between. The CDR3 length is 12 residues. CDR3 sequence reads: CASSLEAGEQYF. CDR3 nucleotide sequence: TGCGCCAGCAGCTTGGAGGCGGGCGAGCAGTACTTC.

The CDR3 region is CASKIRRSEGISYEQYF. In DNA, the CDR3 is TGTGCCAGCAAGATCCGGAGATCAGAAGGTATCTCCTACGAGCAGTACTTC. The chain joins TRBV2 to TRBJ2-7; no reliable D call. V dropped 7 bases and J dropped 0 bases, with 22 bases sitting between them. There are 17 residues in the CDR3. The germline gives CDR1 SNHLY, CDR2 FYNNEI.

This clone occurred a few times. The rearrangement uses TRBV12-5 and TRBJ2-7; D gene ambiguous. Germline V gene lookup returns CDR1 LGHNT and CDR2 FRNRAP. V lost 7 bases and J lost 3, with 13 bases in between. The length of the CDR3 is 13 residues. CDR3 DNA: TGTGCTAGTGTTCCCCAGGTGGGCTACGAGCAGTACTTC. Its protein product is CASVPQVGYEQYF.

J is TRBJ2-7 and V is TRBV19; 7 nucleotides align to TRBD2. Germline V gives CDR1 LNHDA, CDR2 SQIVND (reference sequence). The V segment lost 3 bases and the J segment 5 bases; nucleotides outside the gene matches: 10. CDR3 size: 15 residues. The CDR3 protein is CASSMILGGIHEQYF. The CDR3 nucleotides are TGTGCCAGTAGTATGATCCTGGGGGGGATCCACGAGCAGTACTTC.

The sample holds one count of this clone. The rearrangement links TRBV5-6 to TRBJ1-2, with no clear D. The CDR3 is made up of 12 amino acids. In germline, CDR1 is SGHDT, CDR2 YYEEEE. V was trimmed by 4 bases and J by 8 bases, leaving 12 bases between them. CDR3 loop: CASSPFGGGYTF. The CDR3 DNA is TGTGCCAGCAGCCCATTTGGAGGCGGCTACACCTTC.

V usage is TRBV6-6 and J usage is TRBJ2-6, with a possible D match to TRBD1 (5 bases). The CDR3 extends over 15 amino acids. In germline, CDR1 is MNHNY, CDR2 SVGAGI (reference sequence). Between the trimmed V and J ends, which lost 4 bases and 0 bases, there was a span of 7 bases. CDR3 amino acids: CASSFQGSGANVLTF. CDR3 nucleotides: TGTGCCAGCAGTTTCCAGGGCTCTGGGGCCAACGTCCTGACTTTC.

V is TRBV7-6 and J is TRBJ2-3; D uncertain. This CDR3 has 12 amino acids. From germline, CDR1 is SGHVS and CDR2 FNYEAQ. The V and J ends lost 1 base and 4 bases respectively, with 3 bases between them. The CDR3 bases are TGTGCCAGCAGCTTAGGCGCAGATACGCAGTATTTT. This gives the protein CASSLGADTQYF.

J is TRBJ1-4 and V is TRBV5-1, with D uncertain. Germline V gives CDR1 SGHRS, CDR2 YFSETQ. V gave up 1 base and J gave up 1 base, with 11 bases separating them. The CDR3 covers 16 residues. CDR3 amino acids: CASSLIGGVTNEKLFF. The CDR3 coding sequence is TGCGCCAGCAGCTTGATTGGCGGGGTAACTAATGAAAAACTGTTTTTT.

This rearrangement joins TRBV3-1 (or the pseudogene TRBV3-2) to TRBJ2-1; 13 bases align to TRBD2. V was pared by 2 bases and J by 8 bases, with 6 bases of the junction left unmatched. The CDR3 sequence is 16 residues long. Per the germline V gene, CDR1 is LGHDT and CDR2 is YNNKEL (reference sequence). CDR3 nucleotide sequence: TGTGCCAGCAGCCAATGGACTAGCGGGAGCGTCGATGAGCAGTTCTTC. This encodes CASSQWTSGSVDEQFF.

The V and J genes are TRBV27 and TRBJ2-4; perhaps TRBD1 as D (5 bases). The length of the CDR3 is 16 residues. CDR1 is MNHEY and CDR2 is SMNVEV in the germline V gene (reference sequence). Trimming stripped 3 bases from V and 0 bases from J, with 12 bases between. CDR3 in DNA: TGTGCCAGCAGTTTTTGGGTTAGGGGAGCCAAAAACATTCAGTACTTC. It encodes CASSFWVRGAKNIQYF.

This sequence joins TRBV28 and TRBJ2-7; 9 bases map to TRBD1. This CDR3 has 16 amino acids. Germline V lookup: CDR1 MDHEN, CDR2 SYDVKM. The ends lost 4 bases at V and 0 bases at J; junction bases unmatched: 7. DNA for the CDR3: TGTGCCAGCAGTTCGGGGGACAGGGCTAGCTCCTACGAGCAGTACTTC. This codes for CASSSGDRASSYEQYF. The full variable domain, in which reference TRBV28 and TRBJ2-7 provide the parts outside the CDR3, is DVKVTQSSRYLVKRTGEKVFLECVQDMDHENMFWYRQDPGLGLRLIYFSYDVKMKEKGDIPEGYSVSREKKERFSLILESASTNQTSMYLCASSSGDRASSYEQYFGPGTRLTVT.

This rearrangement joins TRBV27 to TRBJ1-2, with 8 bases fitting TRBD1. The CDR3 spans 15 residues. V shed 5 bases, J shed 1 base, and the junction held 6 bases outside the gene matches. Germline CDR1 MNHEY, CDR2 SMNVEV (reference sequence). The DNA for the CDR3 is TGTGCCAGCAGTAGGGGGACAGGCATTAACTATGGCTACACCTTC. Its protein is CASSRGTGINYGYTF.

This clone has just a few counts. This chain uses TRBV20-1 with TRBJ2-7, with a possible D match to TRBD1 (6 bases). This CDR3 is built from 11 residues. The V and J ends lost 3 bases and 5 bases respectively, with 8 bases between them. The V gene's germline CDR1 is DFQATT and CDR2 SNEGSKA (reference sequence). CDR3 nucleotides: TGCAGTGCTAGTACAGGGAACGAGCAGTACTTC. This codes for CSASTGNEQYF.

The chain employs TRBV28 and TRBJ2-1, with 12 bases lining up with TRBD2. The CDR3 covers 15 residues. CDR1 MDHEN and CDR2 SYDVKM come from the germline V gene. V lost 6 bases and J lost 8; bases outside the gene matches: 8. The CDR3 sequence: CASSPSGRASYEQFF. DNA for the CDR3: TGTGCCAGCAGCCCTAGCGGGAGGGCCTCGTATGAGCAGTTCTTC.

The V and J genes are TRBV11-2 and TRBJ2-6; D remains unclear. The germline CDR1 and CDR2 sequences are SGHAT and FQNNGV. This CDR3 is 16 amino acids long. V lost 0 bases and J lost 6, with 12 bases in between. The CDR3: CASSLEVPRVANVLTF. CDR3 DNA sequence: TGTGCCAGCAGCTTAGAGGTCCCCCGCGTGGCCAACGTCCTGACTTTC.